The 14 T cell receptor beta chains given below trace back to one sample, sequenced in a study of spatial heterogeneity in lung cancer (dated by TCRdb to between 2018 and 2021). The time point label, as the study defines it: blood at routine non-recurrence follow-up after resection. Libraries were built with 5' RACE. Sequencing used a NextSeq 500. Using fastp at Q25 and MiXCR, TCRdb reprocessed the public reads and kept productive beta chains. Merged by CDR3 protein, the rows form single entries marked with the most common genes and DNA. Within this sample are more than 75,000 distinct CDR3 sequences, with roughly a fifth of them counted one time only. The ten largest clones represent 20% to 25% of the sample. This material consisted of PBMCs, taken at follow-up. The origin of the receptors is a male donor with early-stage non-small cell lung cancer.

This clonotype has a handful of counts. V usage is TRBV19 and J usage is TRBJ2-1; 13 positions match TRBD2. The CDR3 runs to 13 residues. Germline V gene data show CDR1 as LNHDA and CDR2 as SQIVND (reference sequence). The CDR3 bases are TGTGCGGCCCAAGGACTAGCGGGAGATGAGCAGTTCTTC. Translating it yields CAAQGLAGDEQFF. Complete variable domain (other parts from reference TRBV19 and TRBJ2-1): DGGITQSPKYLFRKEGQNVTLSCEQNLNHDAMYWYRQDPGQGLRLIYYSQIVNDFQKGDIAEGYSVSREKKESFPLTVTSAQKNPTAFYLCAAQGLAGDEQFFGPGTRLTVL.

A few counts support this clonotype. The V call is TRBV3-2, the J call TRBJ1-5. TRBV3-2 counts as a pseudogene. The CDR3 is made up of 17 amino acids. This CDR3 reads CASSQVQRVPSNQPQHF. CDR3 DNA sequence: TGTGCCAGCAGCCAAGTGCAAAGGGTTCCTAGCAATCAGCCCCAGCATTTT.

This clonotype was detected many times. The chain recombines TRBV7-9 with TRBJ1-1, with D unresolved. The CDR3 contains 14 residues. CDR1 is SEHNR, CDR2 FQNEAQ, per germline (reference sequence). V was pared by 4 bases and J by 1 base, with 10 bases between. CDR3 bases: TGTGCCAGCAGCTCTGGCACGGCGAACACTGAAGCTTTCTTT. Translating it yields CASSSGTANTEAFF.

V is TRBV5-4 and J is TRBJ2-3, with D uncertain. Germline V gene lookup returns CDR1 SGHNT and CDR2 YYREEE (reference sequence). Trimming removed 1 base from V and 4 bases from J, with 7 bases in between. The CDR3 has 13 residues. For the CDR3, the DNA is TGTGCCAGCAGCTTGACTGGGGCAGATACGCAGTATTTT. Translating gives CASSLTGADTQYF.

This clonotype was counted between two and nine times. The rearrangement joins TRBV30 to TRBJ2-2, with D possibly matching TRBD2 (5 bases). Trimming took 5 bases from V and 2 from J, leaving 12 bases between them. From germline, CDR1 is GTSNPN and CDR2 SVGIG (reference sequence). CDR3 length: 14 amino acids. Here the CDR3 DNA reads TGTGCCTGGGAGGGCCAAGCTAACACCGGGGAGCTGTTTTTT. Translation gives CAWEGQANTGELFF.

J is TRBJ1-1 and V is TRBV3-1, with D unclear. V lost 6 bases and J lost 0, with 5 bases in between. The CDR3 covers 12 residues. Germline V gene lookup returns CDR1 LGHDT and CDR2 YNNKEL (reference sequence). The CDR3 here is CASRRMNTEAFF. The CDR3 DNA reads TGTGCCAGCAGGCGGATGAACACTGAAGCTTTCTTT.

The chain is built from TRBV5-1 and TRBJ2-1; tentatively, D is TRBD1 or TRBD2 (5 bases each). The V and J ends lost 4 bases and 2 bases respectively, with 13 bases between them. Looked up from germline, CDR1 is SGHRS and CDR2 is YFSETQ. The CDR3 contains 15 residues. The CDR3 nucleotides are TGCGCCAGCAGCCTCCGGGACGCCGCCTACAATGAGCAGTTCTTC. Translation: CASSLRDAAYNEQFF.

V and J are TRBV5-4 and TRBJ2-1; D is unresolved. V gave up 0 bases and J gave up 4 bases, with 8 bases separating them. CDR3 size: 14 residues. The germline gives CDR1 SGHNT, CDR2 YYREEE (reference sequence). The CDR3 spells CASSLGQVYNEQFF. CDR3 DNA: TGTGCCAGCAGCTTGGGGCAGGTATACAATGAGCAGTTCTTC.

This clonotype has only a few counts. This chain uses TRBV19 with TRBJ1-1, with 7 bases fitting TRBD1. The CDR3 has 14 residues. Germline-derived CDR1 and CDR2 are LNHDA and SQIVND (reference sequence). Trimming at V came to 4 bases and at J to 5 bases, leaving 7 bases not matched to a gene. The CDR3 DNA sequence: TGTGCCAGTAGTAGATCGGACAGGAAAACTGAAGCTTTCTTT. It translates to CASSRSDRKTEAFF.

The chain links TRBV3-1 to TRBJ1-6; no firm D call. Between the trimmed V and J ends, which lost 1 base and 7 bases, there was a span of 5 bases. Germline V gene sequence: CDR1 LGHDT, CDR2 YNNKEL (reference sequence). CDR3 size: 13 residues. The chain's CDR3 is CASSQVENSPLHF. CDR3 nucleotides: TGTGCCAGCAGCCAAGTGGAGAATTCACCCCTCCACTTT.

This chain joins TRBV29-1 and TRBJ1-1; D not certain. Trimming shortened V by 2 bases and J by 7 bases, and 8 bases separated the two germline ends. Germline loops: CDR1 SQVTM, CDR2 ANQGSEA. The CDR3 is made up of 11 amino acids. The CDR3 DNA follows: TGCAGCGTTGAACATATAGATGAAGCTTTCTTT. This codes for CSVEHIDEAFF.

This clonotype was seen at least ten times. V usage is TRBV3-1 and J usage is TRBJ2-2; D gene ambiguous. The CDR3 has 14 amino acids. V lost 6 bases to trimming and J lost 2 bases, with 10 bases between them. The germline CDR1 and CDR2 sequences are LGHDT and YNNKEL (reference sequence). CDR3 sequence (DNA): TGTGCCAGCAGAAATCCCGGCAACACCGGGGAGCTGTTTTTT. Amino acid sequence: CASRNPGNTGELFF.

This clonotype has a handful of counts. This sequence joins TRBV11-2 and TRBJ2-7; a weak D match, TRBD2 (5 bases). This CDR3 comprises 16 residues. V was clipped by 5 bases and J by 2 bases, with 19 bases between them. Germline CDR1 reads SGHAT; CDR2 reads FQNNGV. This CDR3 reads CASSPSPLAITYEQYF. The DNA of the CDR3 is TGTGCCAGCAGCCCCTCCCCCCTAGCTATAACCTACGAGCAGTACTTC.

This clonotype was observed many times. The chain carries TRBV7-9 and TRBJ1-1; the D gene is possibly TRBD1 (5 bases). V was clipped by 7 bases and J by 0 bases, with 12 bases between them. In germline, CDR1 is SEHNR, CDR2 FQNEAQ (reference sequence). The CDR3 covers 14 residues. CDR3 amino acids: CASTKQGLNTEAFF. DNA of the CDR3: TGTGCCAGCACCAAGCAGGGTTTGAACACTGAAGCTTTCTTT.